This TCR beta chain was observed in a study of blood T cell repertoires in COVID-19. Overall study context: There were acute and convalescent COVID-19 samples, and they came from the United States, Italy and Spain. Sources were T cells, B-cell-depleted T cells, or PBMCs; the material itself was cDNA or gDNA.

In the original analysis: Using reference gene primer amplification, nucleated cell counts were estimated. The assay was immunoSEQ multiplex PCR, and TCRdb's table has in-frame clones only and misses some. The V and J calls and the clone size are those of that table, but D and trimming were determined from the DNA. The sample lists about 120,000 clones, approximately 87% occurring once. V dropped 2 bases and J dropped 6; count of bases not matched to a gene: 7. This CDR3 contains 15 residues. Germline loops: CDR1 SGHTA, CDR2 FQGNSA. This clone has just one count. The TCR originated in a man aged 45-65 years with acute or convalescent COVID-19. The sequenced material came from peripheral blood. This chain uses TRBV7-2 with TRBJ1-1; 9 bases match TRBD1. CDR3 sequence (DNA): TGTGCCAGCAGCTTAACAGGGGGCGCTTTCGCTGAAGCTTTCTTT. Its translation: CASSLTGGAFAEAFF.